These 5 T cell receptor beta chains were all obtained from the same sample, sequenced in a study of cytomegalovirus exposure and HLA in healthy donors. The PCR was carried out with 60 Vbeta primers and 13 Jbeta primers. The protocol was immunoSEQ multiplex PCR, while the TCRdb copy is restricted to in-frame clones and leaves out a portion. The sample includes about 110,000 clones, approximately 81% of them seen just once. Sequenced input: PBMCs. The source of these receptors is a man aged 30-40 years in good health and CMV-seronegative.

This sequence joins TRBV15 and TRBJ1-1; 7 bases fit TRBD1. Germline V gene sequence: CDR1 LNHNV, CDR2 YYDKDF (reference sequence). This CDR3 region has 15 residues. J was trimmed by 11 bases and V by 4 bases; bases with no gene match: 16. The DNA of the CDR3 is TGTGCCACCAGCATTTCGAGGGGGCGAGGAGTAGGGGCTTTCTTT. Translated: CATSISRGRGVGAFF.

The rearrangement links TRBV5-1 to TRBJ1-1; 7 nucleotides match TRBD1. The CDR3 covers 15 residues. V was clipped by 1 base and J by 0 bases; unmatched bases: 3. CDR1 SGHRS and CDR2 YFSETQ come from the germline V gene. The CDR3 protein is CASSLRGQMNTEAFF. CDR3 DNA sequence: TGCGCCAGCAGCTTGCGGGGACAGATGAACACTGAAGCTTTCTTT.

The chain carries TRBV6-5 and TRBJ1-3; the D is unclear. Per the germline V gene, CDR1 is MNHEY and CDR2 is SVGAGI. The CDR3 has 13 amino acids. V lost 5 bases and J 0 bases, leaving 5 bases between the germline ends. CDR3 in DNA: TGTGCCAGCAGTACCGGCTCTGGAAACACCATATATTTT. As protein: CASSTGSGNTIYF.

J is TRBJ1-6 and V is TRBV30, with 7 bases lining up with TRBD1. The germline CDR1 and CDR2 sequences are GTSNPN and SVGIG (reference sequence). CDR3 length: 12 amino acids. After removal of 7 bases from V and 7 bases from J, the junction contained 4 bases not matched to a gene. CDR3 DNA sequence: TGTGCCTCGGGACAGACAAATTCACCCCTCCACTTT. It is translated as CASGQTNSPLHF.

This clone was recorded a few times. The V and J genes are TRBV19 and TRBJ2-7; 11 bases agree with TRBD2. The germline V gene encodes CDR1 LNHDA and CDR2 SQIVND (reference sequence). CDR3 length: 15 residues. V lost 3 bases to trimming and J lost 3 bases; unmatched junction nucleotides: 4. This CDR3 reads CASSIETSGSYEQYF. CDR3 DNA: TGTGCCAGTAGTATTGAAACTAGCGGGAGCTACGAGCAGTACTTC.